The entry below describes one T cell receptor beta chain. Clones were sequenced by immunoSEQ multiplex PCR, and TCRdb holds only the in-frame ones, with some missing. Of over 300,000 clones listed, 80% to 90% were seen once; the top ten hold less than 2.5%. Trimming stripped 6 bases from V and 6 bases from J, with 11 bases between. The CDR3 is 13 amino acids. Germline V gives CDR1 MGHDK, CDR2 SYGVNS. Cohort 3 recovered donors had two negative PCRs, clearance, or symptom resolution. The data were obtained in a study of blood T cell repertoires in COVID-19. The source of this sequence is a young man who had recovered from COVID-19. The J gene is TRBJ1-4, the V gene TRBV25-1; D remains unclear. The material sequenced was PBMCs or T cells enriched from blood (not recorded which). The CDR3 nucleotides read TGTGCCAGCAGAACATGGACTGATGAAAAACTGTTTTTT. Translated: CASRTWTDEKLFF.